These 28 T cell receptor beta chains came from one sample sequenced in a study of T-cell reconstitution after alpha-beta-depleted transplantation in children. The TCRbeta library was prepared with unique molecular identifiers. MiXCR, run by TCRdb on the PCR reads, gives a single entry per CDR3 protein. The sample records approximately 400,000 distinct CDR3 sequences, approximately 11% being singletons. The specimen comprised PBMCs from the stem cell graft donor, sampled from the stem cell graft. These receptors all come from a human donor who donated a stem cell graft to a child with acute myeloid leukemia.

A few counts support this clonotype. The gene calls are TRBV6-5 and TRBJ2-7; D unresolved. Germline CDR1 reads MNHEY; CDR2 reads SVGAGI. V lost 0 bases, J lost 6 bases, and 6 bases lay in between. CDR3 length: 12 amino acids. The CDR3: CASSYSPGEQYV. The CDR3 bases are TGTGCCAGCAGTTACTCTCCGGGCGAGCAGTACGTC.

The rearrangement links TRBV12-3 or TRBV12-4 to TRBJ1-1; D is unresolved. This CDR3 has 11 residues. V dropped 8 bases and J dropped 6 bases, with 10 bases sitting between them. The CDR3, as DNA: TGTGCCAGCCTCGAGGGAGCTGAAGCTTTCTTT. It encodes CASLEGAEAFF.

This clonotype was observed a handful of times. The chain recombines TRBV12-3 or TRBV12-4 with TRBJ2-6; tentative D call: TRBD1 (6 bases). This CDR3 comprises 16 residues. V was pared by 4 bases and J by 0 bases, with 10 bases between. The CDR3 here is CASSSDRDSGANVLTF. CDR3 sequence (DNA): TGTGCCAGCAGTTCGGACAGAGACTCTGGGGCCAACGTCCTGACTTTC.

The chain links TRBV6-1 to TRBJ2-3; 9 nucleotides match TRBD2. CDR3 length equals 17 residues. V shed 6 bases, J shed 3 bases, and the junction held 13 bases outside the gene matches. Germline lookup yields CDR1 MNHNS and CDR2 SASEGT. The CDR3 DNA follows: TGTGCCAGCAGCCGTCCGGCCCTAGCGGGACTTACAGATACGCAGTATTTT. Amino acid sequence: CASSRPALAGLTDTQYF.

This clonotype was seen a handful of times. The chain is built from TRBV12-3 or TRBV12-4 and TRBJ2-5, with 10 bases identical to TRBD2. V shed 6 bases and J 5 bases; nucleotides not matched to a gene: 12. This CDR3 contains 16 residues. The CDR3 reads CASRSGSLAGEETQYF. DNA of the CDR3: TGTGCCAGCAGGTCCGGGTCCCTAGCGGGAGAGGAGACCCAGTACTTC.

Many counts were recorded for this clonotype. The chain carries TRBV11-2 and TRBJ2-2, with a weak D call TRBD1 (6 bases). Germline V CDR1 and CDR2: SGHAT, FQNNGV. The CDR3 consists of 14 residues. V gave up 3 bases and J gave up 5 bases, with 10 bases separating them. This CDR3 is CASSLYRETGELFF. The CDR3 region has the DNA TGTGCCAGCAGCTTGTACAGGGAAACCGGGGAGCTGTTTTTT. Full variable domain (remainder filled in from reference TRBV11-2 and TRBJ2-2): EAGVAQSPRYKIIEKRQSVAFWCNPISGHATLYWYQQILGQGPKLLIQFQNNGVVDDSQLPKDRFSAERLKGVDSTLKIQPAKLEDSAVYLCASSLYRETGELFFGEGSRLTVL.

V is TRBV15 and J is TRBJ2-7; 9 bases agree with TRBD1. The CDR3 length is 14 residues. Trimming at V came to 0 bases and at J to 7 bases, leaving 4 bases not matched to a gene. Germline V gene data show CDR1 as LNHNV and CDR2 as YYDKDF (reference sequence). Here the CDR3 reads CATSRDRTGEEQYV. The CDR3 region has the DNA TGTGCCACCAGCAGAGATCGGACAGGGGAAGAGCAGTACGTC.

This clonotype was counted between two and nine times. V usage is TRBV2 and J usage is TRBJ1-5, with unresolved D. The germline gives CDR1 SNHLY, CDR2 FYNNEI. The length of the CDR3 is 16 residues. Between the trimmed V and J ends, which lost 2 bases and 3 bases, there was a span of 14 bases. The CDR3 protein is CASSEIAGRINQPQHF. CDR3 nucleotides: TGTGCCAGCAGTGAAATAGCTGGGCGAATCAATCAGCCCCAGCATTTT.

This clonotype was found a few times. V usage is TRBV4-3 and J usage is TRBJ2-7, with 7 bases lining up with TRBD1. Germline CDR1 and CDR2: LGHNA and YSLEER. The CDR3 is made up of 17 amino acids. With V trimmed by 0 bases and J by 5 bases, 13 bases remained unmatched. The chain's CDR3 is CASSQDYFGRGKDEQYF. The CDR3 bases are TGCGCCAGCAGCCAAGATTACTTCGGCAGGGGGAAGGACGAGCAGTACTTC.

This clonotype was seen ten or more times. The chain links TRBV15 to TRBJ1-4; no definite D call. Looked up from germline, CDR1 is LNHNV and CDR2 is YYDKDF (reference sequence). The CDR3 is made up of 14 amino acids. V gave up 0 bases and J gave up 8 bases, with 10 bases separating them. In DNA form, the CDR3 reads TGTGCCACCAGCAGAGAAAGGTTGATCGAAAAACTGTTTTTT. Its protein product is CATSRERLIEKLFF.

The table lists this clonotype with a few counts. The genes are TRBV20-1 and TRBJ2-1; D remains unclear. The CDR3 contains 11 residues. Looked up from germline, CDR1 is DFQATT and CDR2 is SNEGSKA (reference sequence). V was shortened by 5 bases and J by 9 bases, with 11 bases between the two germline ends. The CDR3 region has the DNA TGCAGTGCTTTTCGCTTGGGTGAGCAGTTCTTC. This codes for CSAFRLGEQFF.

The sample holds a few counts of this clonotype. The chain is built from TRBV29-1 and TRBJ2-5, with a tentative D call TRBD1 (6 bases). The germline V and J ends were trimmed by 7 bases and 5 bases, with 17 bases remaining between them. The CDR3 length is 13 residues. Germline-derived CDR1 and CDR2 are SQVTM and ANQGSEA. The CDR3: CSAAGVGVETQYF. The DNA for the CDR3 is TGCAGCGCCGCAGGGGTGGGAGTTGAGACCCAGTACTTC.

This chain links TRBV12-3 or TRBV12-4 with TRBJ2-5; weak D call: TRBD2 (7 bases). With 2 bases removed from V and 4 bases from J, the gap between germline ends came to 11 bases. This CDR3 is built from 14 residues. CDR3 DNA sequence: TGTGCCAGCAGTTTACAGGGAGGGGGAGAGACCCAGTACTTC. Amino acids: CASSLQGGGETQYF.

This clonotype was seen more than once but under ten times. CDR3 DNA: TGTGCCAGCAGTGAGGCTGGACAGCCTGGAAACACCATATATTTT. Encoded protein: CASSEAGQPGNTIYF. The V call is TRBV6-1, the J call TRBJ1-3; tentatively, D is TRBD1 (6 bases). The CDR3 has 15 residues. CDR1 and CDR2 from the germline V gene are MNHNS and SASEGT. With 3 bases removed from V and 2 bases from J, the gap between germline ends came to 11 bases.

In its sample, this clonotype was seen a few times. The J gene is TRBJ2-7, the V gene TRBV7-6; 10 bases are shared with TRBD2. The germline gives CDR1 SGHVS, CDR2 FNYEAQ. This CDR3 has 14 amino acids. The trim removed 5 bases at V and 4 bases at J, leaving 5 bases unmatched. The CDR3 reads CASSPGTSEYEQYF. DNA of the CDR3: TGTGCCAGCAGCCCCGGGACTAGCGAATACGAGCAGTACTTC.

This clonotype showed up just a few times. The chain employs TRBV12-3 or TRBV12-4 and TRBJ2-5; D unclear. This CDR3 spans 11 amino acids. Trimming took 6 bases from V and 9 from J, leaving 11 bases between them. CDR3 in amino acids: CASSLEDPQYF. DNA for the CDR3: TGTGCCAGCAGCCTCGAGGATCCCCAGTACTTC.

Only a few counts were recorded for this clonotype. This chain connects TRBV20-1 to TRBJ2-5; 9 positions match TRBD1. Germline V gene lookup returns CDR1 DFQATT and CDR2 SNEGSKA (reference sequence). Germline trimming cut 0 bases from V and 2 bases from J; bases unmatched to any gene: 7. CDR3 length: 16 amino acids. The CDR3 nucleotides are TGCAGTGCTAGAGATTGGGCCGGACAGGGGCAAGAGACCCAGTACTTC. Amino acid sequence: CSARDWAGQGQETQYF.

This clonotype was detected a few times. This chain links TRBV5-1 with TRBJ2-3, with 7 nucleotides matching TRBD1. The V and J ends lost 7 bases and 0 bases, in that order; junction bases with no gene match: 8. In germline, CDR1 is SGHRS, CDR2 YFSETQ. This CDR3 is built from 15 residues. The CDR3 here is CASRQGSSSTDTQYF. The CDR3 bases are TGCGCCAGCCGACAGGGTTCCTCTAGCACAGATACGCAGTATTTT.

The chain uses TRBV2 and TRBJ2-1, with D possibly being TRBD1 (6 bases). CDR3 size: 16 residues. Trimming shortened V by 8 bases and J by 5 bases, and 22 bases separated the two germline ends. CDR1 SNHLY and CDR2 FYNNEI come from the germline V gene. The CDR3 nucleotides read TGTGCCAGCGAACCAGGAGGACAGAGACTAAACAATGAGCAGTTCTTC. This encodes CASEPGGQRLNNEQFF.

This clonotype was seen only a few times. The rearrangement joins TRBV4-2 to TRBJ1-3; D not resolved. V lost 1 base and J lost 1, with 8 bases in between. Germline V CDR1 and CDR2: LGHNA, YNFKEQ. The CDR3 covers 15 residues. CDR3 protein: CASSQAPGSGNTIYF. CDR3 nucleotide sequence: TGTGCCAGCAGCCAAGCACCGGGTTCTGGAAACACCATATATTTT.

This clonotype showed up just a few times. The rearrangement joins TRBV6-5 to TRBJ2-1; 9 positions agree with TRBD1. There are 15 residues in the CDR3. Germline V gene sequence: CDR1 MNHEY, CDR2 SVGAGI. V gave up 6 bases and J gave up 5 bases; unmatched junction bases: 8. In DNA form, the CDR3 reads TGTGCCAGCAGCCCCGGGACAGGGTTCCACAATGAGCAGTTCTTC. Translated, it gives CASSPGTGFHNEQFF.

This clonotype was seen only a few times. This sequence joins TRBV25-1 and TRBJ2-2; TRBD1 matches 8 bases. Per germline, CDR1 MGHDK and CDR2 SYGVNS. The junction had 8 bases not matched to a gene; V was cut back by 4 bases and J by 4 bases. The CDR3 totals 16 residues. The CDR3 spells CASSGRGRGPTGELFF. The CDR3, as DNA: TGTGCCAGCAGTGGAAGGGGCAGGGGGCCCACCGGGGAGCTGTTTTTT.

This clonotype was detected only once. This chain uses TRBV20-1 with TRBJ2-1; 10 positions agree with TRBD2. CDR1 is DFQATT and CDR2 is SNEGSKA in the germline V gene (reference sequence). The CDR3 totals 15 residues. The ends lost 4 bases at V and 8 bases at J; junction bases unmatched: 11. The CDR3 nucleotides are TGCAGTGCTATGAGCCTAGCGGGGGTGATGGATGAGCAGTTCTTC. Residues: CSAMSLAGVMDEQFF.

The chain uses TRBV5-1 and TRBJ1-2; no reliable D call. Germline-derived CDR1 and CDR2 are SGHRS and YFSETQ. V was cut by 4 bases and J by 0 bases, with 13 bases left in between. The CDR3 consists of 15 residues. The CDR3 loop is CASSPEDASNYGYTF. Written as DNA, the CDR3 is TGCGCCAGCAGCCCGGAGGACGCTTCTAACTATGGCTACACCTTC.

The CDR3 is CASSPGPQPNSSPLHF. CDR3 coding DNA: TGTGCCAGCTCACCCGGGCCTCAACCCAATTCTTCACCCCTCCACTTT. The chain recombines TRBV18 with TRBJ1-6; D remains unclear. Germline V lookup: CDR1 KGHSH, CDR2 LQKENI. Trimming cost V 3 bases and J 9 bases, with 18 bases left between them. This CDR3 comprises 16 residues.

The chain links TRBV6-5 to TRBJ2-1; 9 nucleotides agree with TRBD2. The V segment lost 0 bases and the J segment 6 bases; nucleotides outside the gene matches: 3. The germline gives CDR1 MNHEY, CDR2 SVGAGI. The length of the CDR3 is 15 residues. CDR3 sequence: CASSYSGTSSNEQFF. In DNA form, the CDR3 reads TGTGCCAGCAGTTACTCGGGGACTAGCTCCAATGAGCAGTTCTTC.

This clonotype was counted between two and nine times. V gene TRBV7-9 combines with J gene TRBJ1-2; D might be TRBD1 (5 bases). Trimming removed 0 bases from V and 1 base from J, with 9 bases in between. Germline CDR1 SEHNR, CDR2 FQNEAQ (reference sequence). This CDR3 spans 15 amino acids. Here the CDR3 reads CASSLAPQGNYGYTF. DNA for the CDR3: TGTGCCAGCAGCTTAGCGCCGCAGGGTAACTATGGCTACACCTTC.

This clonotype was picked up a small number of times. The chain combines TRBV15 with TRBJ2-1; 11 positions match TRBD2. The J segment lost 3 bases and the V segment lost 3 bases, leaving 4 bases of the junction unmatched. The germline gives CDR1 LNHNV, CDR2 YYDKDF (reference sequence). The CDR3 has 16 amino acids. The CDR3 sequence is CATSRPGTSGYNEQFF. CDR3 DNA: TGTGCCACCAGCAGGCCCGGGACTAGCGGCTACAATGAGCAGTTCTTC. Full variable domain (outside the CDR3, taken from reference TRBV15 and TRBJ2-1): DAMVIQNPRYQVTQFGKPVTLSCSQTLNHNVMYWYQQKSSQAPKLLFHYYDKDFNNEADTPDNFQSRRPNTSFCFLDIRSPGLGDTAMYLCATSRPGTSGYNEQFFGPGTRLTVL.